These T cell receptor beta chains were read from a single sample in a study of graft-versus-host responses after intestinal transplantation. TCRdb's copy holds only in-frame clones and misses some; the assay was immunoSEQ multiplex PCR. The table lists just over 85,000 clones, about 90% of them singletons. Antigen specificity for these receptors is unknown. The source material was unstimulated CD8+ T cells sorted from spleen or lymph node cells, sampled before transplant. These receptors were obtained from a human donor who was the organ donor for an intestinal transplant. The conserved cysteine and the conserved F or W are not part of the CDR3 here. Clone sizes are given selectively: once, few, many, or a class where the clone is expanded.

V gene	J gene	clone size	CDR3 protein
TRBV6-5	TRBJ1-5	NA	ASSYSGTGSQPQH
TRBV5-4	TRBJ2-7	NA	ASSLGGGNYEQY
TRBV4-2	TRBJ2-1	NA	ASSHTSLSYNEQF
TRBV7-8	TRBJ2-2	once	ASSLPDREFTGELF
TRBV7-9	TRBJ2-7	NA	ASSGTASRYEQY
TRBV9	TRBJ1-3	NA	ASSDDPTGVGNTIY
TRBV9	TRBJ2-5	NA	ASSVEGGLGQETQY
TRBV13	TRBJ1-2	NA	ASSLYQGSDGYT
TRBV6-6	TRBJ1-1	NA	ASSSGGTEAF
TRBV9	TRBJ1-2	NA	ASSGSRDLFWGDGYT
TRBV27	TRBJ2-7	NA	ASSATTGYEQY
TRBV4-1	TRBJ2-1	NA	ASSQMFPEDSNEQF
TRBV30	TRBJ2-3	once	AWSDPLAGATDTQY
TRBV28	TRBJ2-7	NA	ASRTGTYEQY
TRBV4-2	TRBJ2-2	NA	ASSPRTSLGTGELF
TRBV2	TRBJ2-4	NA	ASSDLQGKNIQY
TRBV18	TRBJ2-7	NA	ASSPTGGGPNYEQY
TRBV5-1	TRBJ2-1	once	ASSLDLEILSYNEQF
TRBV27	TRBJ2-2	NA	ASSFQGLTGELF
TRBV27	TRBJ1-5	NA	ASSEQGNNQPQH
TRBV27	TRBJ2-1	NA	ASSLLGTSNGGYTNEQF
TRBV6-5	TRBJ2-5	NA	ASSRLAGGETQY
TRBV5-1	TRBJ1-2	NA	ASSLSGDYGYT
TRBV19	TRBJ1-1	NA	ASSIVSRNTEAF
TRBV19	TRBJ2-7	NA	ASSSKRDYSGYEQY
TRBV4-1	TRBJ2-5	NA	ASSQVSTDVGTQY
TRBV5-1	NA	NA	ASSSSSGPTYEQY
TRBV7-9	TRBJ2-7	NA	ASSPWDSQSDEQY
TRBV13	TRBJ1-4	NA	ASSSPGTGEEKLF
TRBV2	TRBJ2-2	NA	ASRALSGGEPFTGELF
TRBV6-5	TRBJ2-3	NA	ASHLGGDTDTQY
TRBV19	TRBJ2-7	NA	ASSVPTGNEQY
TRBV11-2	TRBJ1-6	once	ASSLVVGQGGNSPLH
TRBV27	TRBJ1-1	NA	ASSLLGQNTEAF
TRBV2	TRBJ2-2	NA	ATRPGYGTGELF
TRBV21-1	TRBJ1-6	few	ASSKVNEGVGNSPLH
TRBV27	TRBJ1-2	NA	ASSLNPRGGYT
TRBV6-5	TRBJ1-4	NA	ASSYIANPRRWKLF
TRBV5-1	TRBJ1-6	NA	ASSYWTYSPLH
TRBV28	TRBJ1-1	NA	ASDTDRAYYGTEAF
TRBV27	TRBJ2-2	NA	ASSLAGAAGELF
TRBV7-9	TRBJ2-7	NA	ASSLGANYEQY
TRBV7-9	TRBJ2-7	NA	ASSPTVYEQY
TRBV7-9	TRBJ2-5	NA	ASSPFLAGGETQY
TRBV11-1	TRBJ2-3	NA	ASSFKPYTDTQY
TRBV9	TRBJ2-1	once	ASSHGRQYNEQF
TRBV7-6	TRBJ1-6	NA	ASSQEGSYNSPLH
TRBV28	TRBJ1-5	NA	ASSPAGGGQPQH
TRBV30	TRBJ2-1	NA	AWTSNEQF
TRBV28	TRBJ2-7	NA	ASSFGTGGYEQY
TRBV7-9	TRBJ2-5	NA	ASSSLAGEETQY
TRBV18	TRBJ1-2	NA	ASSPGQPFSYGYT
TRBV5-6	TRBJ1-2	NA	ASSSTGGYGYT
TRBV4-1	TRBJ1-6	NA	ASSQEGASGPLH
TRBV7-2	TRBJ1-4	NA	ASSPGGVEGEKLF
TRBV13	TRBJ2-3	once	ASSEGLAGGPGRDTQY
TRBV27	TRBJ1-5	NA	ASSLRDSNQPQH
TRBV4-1	TRBJ2-7	NA	ASSQGGRLGSSYEQY